These 20 T cell receptor beta chains originate from one sample sequenced in a study of blood T cells in healthy people across ages. Combining a sample-barcoded 5' primer with a J-beta primer mix, a second PCR ran for roughly 7 to 12 cycles. TCRdb reanalysed the 5' RACE reads using MiXCR and keeps one entry per CDR3 protein. The table lists about 730,000 distinct CDR3 sequences, approximately 43% of them singletons. The sequenced sample consisted of blood. The receptors derive from a woman aged 60-75 years in good health.

In this sample, this clonotype turned up a few times. The gene calls are TRBV5-5 and TRBJ2-4; TRBD1 is a possible D gene (6 bases). V gave up 1 base and J gave up 0 bases, with 17 bases separating them. The CDR3 is made up of 18 amino acids. CDR1 and CDR2 from the germline V gene are SGHKS and YYEKEE (reference sequence). In DNA, the CDR3 is TGTGCCAGCAGCTTGTCCAGGGGAGCGGACCTAGCCAAAAACATTCAGTACTTC. Protein: CASSLSRGADLAKNIQYF.

V is TRBV20-1 and J is TRBJ2-7, with TRBD2 matching 10 bases. The germline V gene encodes CDR1 DFQATT and CDR2 SNEGSKA (reference sequence). The junction had 2 bases not matched to a gene; V was cut back by 0 bases and J by 3 bases. The CDR3 is made up of 14 amino acids. The CDR3 loop is CSARERTSGYEQYF. CDR3 DNA: TGCAGTGCTAGAGAAAGGACTAGCGGCTACGAGCAGTACTTC.

The chain carries TRBV6-1 and TRBJ1-5, with 9 bases aligning to TRBD1. Trimming removed 4 bases from V and 7 bases from J; junction bases left unmatched: 14. The CDR3 runs 17 residues. CDR1 MNHNS and CDR2 SASEGT come from the germline V gene. The DNA of the CDR3 is TGTGCCAGCAGTGCTAATAGGGGAACAGGGGGCGCACAGCCCCAGCATTTT. Protein: CASSANRGTGGAQPQHF.

About this clonotype itself: The missing conserved phenylalanine or tryptophan at the end of this CDR3 makes a read error likely. This sequence joins TRBV3-1 and TRBJ1-1; the D is unclear. The CDR3 runs 14 residues. Trimming cost V 1 base and J 0 bases, with 6 bases left between them. From germline, CDR1 is LGHDT and CDR2 YNNKEL (reference sequence). For the CDR3, the DNA is TGTGCCAGCAGCCAAGGACCGATGAACACTGAAGCTTTCATT. It encodes CASSQGPMNTEAFI.

This clonotype was found a few times. The chain links TRBV7-2 to TRBJ2-7; D not resolved. V was shortened by 1 base and J by 1 base, with 5 bases between the two germline ends. Germline V gives CDR1 SGHTA, CDR2 FQGNSA. The CDR3 is 13 amino acids. CDR3 sequence reads: CASSLVWSYEQYF. The DNA for the CDR3 is TGTGCCAGCAGCTTAGTTTGGTCCTACGAGCAGTACTTC.

This clonotype was recorded only once. The chain links TRBV20-1 to TRBJ1-5; D possibly corresponds to TRBD1 (6 bases). Trimming removed 3 bases from V and 6 bases from J, with 33 bases in between. The germline CDR1 and CDR2 sequences are DFQATT and SNEGSKA (reference sequence). CDR3 length: 20 residues. CDR3 region: CSARDYQRDTVVVSGQPQHF. The CDR3 DNA sequence: TGCAGTGCTAGGGACTATCAACGGGACACCGTAGTGGTGTCTGGTCAGCCCCAGCATTTT.

The chain joins TRBV14 to TRBJ2-1; 8 positions agree with TRBD2. The assigned J gene may be wrong: the sequence end matches TRBJ2-7 better. The CDR3 is 19 amino acids. Germline lookup yields CDR1 SGHDN and CDR2 FVKESK. The CDR3 region is CASSQIPGLGGGSYNEQYF. The CDR3 region has the DNA TGTGCCAGCAGCCAAATCCCGGGACTAGGCGGGGGGTCCTACAATGAGCAGTACTTC.

This clonotype was recorded a few times. The chain recombines TRBV5-1 with TRBJ1-1; 9 bases match TRBD1. The ends lost 3 bases at V and 5 bases at J; junction bases unmatched: 8. The CDR3 runs to 15 residues. Germline V gene sequence: CDR1 SGHRS, CDR2 YFSETQ. In DNA form, the CDR3 reads TGCGCCAGCAGCTGGAGGCGACAGGGGGAAACTGAAGCTTTCTTT. It codes for CASSWRRQGETEAFF.

At least ten counts were recorded for this clonotype. The chain recombines TRBV2 with TRBJ2-7; D unclear. Germline CDR1 and CDR2: SNHLY and FYNNEI. V was shortened by 9 bases and J by 6 bases, with 15 bases between the two germline ends. CDR3 size: 12 residues. The CDR3 loop is CARSKLAGEQYF. The CDR3 DNA sequence: TGTGCCAGATCTAAATTAGCTGGCGAGCAGTACTTC.

V and J are TRBV6-2 or TRBV6-3 and TRBJ2-3; 9 bases are shared with TRBD2. The V gene's germline CDR1 is MNHEY and CDR2 SVGEGT. Losses at the gene ends were 0 bases for V and 5 bases for J; bases not matched to a gene: 6. This CDR3 has 16 residues. The CDR3: CASSYSKVAGEDTQYF. The CDR3 DNA follows: TGTGCCAGCAGTTACTCGAAGGTAGCGGGAGAAGATACGCAGTATTTT.

This clonotype was detected a few times. V and J are TRBV20-1 and TRBJ2-3; no definite D call. V lost 1 base, J lost 2 bases, and 13 bases lay in between. The CDR3 runs 15 residues. Germline V CDR1 and CDR2: DFQATT, SNEGSKA (reference sequence). The CDR3 protein is CSARGDSSNTDTQYF. In DNA form, the CDR3 reads TGCAGTGCTAGAGGTGATAGTTCGAACACAGATACGCAGTATTTT.

On this clonotype itself: The junction departs from germline at one end; a sequencing error may be responsible. The chain carries TRBV10-3 and TRBJ2-7, with D tentatively TRBD1 (6 bases). The CDR3 is 15 residues long. Germline V CDR1 and CDR2: ENHRY, SYGVKD. In DNA, the CDR3 is TGTGTCATCAGTGAGTCAAAGGGGGTCTCCTACGAGCAGTACTTC. Protein product: CVISESKGVSYEQYF.

The genes are TRBV10-2 and TRBJ1-5, with 9 nucleotides matching TRBD1. CDR1 is WSHSY, CDR2 SAAADI, per germline. The CDR3 has 15 amino acids. Trimming cost V 8 bases and J 5 bases; bases outside gene matches: 10. DNA for the CDR3: TGCGCCAGCCGGCGGGCGGGACAGGGTGATCAGCCCCAGCATTTT. This encodes CASRRAGQGDQPQHF.

This clonotype has only a few counts. The genes are TRBV7-3 and TRBJ2-3; D assignment may be TRBD1 or TRBD2 (6 bases each). The CDR3 has 16 residues. With 0 bases removed from V and 3 bases from J, the gap between germline ends came to 13 bases. The germline gives CDR1 SGHTA, CDR2 FQGTGA. The CDR3 spells CASSLTGGGATDTQYF. The CDR3 DNA follows: TGTGCCAGCAGCTTAACAGGGGGAGGTGCGACAGATACGCAGTATTTT.

The J gene is TRBJ2-7, the V gene TRBV24-1, with no clear D. The CDR3 runs 10 residues. Germline V gene sequence: CDR1 KGHDR, CDR2 SFDVKD. With 9 bases removed from V and 7 bases from J, the gap between germline ends came to 9 bases. CDR3 amino acids: CATPRQEQYF. CDR3 in DNA: TGTGCCACCCCCCGGCAAGAGCAGTACTTC.

This clonotype has a handful of counts. The chain employs TRBV6-6 and TRBJ1-2; D remains unclear. From germline, CDR1 is MNHNY and CDR2 SVGAGI (reference sequence). Trimming cost V 0 bases and J 0 bases, with 8 bases left between them. There are 15 residues in the CDR3. The CDR3 loop is CASSYSNLPNYGYTF. The CDR3 DNA reads TGTGCCAGCAGTTACTCGAATCTCCCTAACTATGGCTACACCTTC.

The sample holds one count of this clonotype. The chain employs TRBV4-2 and TRBJ1-6; D might be TRBD1 (5 bases). This CDR3 is 16 amino acids long. V gave up 0 bases and J gave up 8 bases, with 14 bases separating them. Germline CDR1 is LGHNA and CDR2 is YNFKEQ. The CDR3 loop is CASSQESGQGHSPLHF. As DNA, the CDR3 is TGTGCCAGCAGCCAAGAGTCAGGCCAGGGTCATTCACCCCTCCACTTT.

This clonotype was recorded a few times. The V call is TRBV10-3, the J call TRBJ2-7; 9 nucleotides agree with TRBD1. Germline V gene lookup returns CDR1 ENHRY and CDR2 SYGVKD. The CDR3 runs to 15 residues. The junction had 9 bases not matched to a gene; V was cut back by 4 bases and J by 5 bases. DNA of the CDR3: TGTGCCATCAGTGCTCCGGGACAGGGTCTCGACGAGCAGTACTTC. This codes for CAISAPGQGLDEQYF.

In this sample, this clonotype turned up a few times. CDR3 sequence reads: CASSYSLGLKTEETQYF. CDR3 DNA: TGTGCCAGCAGTTACTCGTTGGGACTTAAAACCGAAGAGACCCAGTACTTC. The V and J genes are TRBV6-2 or TRBV6-3 and TRBJ2-7; D might be TRBD2 (6 bases). Gene TRBJ2-5 matches the end of the DNA better, so the J call may be wrong. The CDR3 has 17 amino acids. From germline, CDR1 is MNHEY and CDR2 SVGEGT.

This clonotype turned up a few times. The rearrangement uses TRBV7-9 and TRBJ2-3; the match to TRBD2 covers 11 bases. CDR3 length: 16 residues. The V gene's germline CDR1 is SEHNR and CDR2 FQNEAQ (reference sequence). V dropped 5 bases and J dropped 2; count of bases not matched to a gene: 6. CDR3 coding DNA: TGTGCCAGCAGCCGAAGACTAGCGGGGCCCACAGATACGCAGTATTTT. Amino acids: CASSRRLAGPTDTQYF.